The rows below give T cell receptor beta chains drawn from one sample of a study of blood T cell repertoires in COVID-19. Only in-frame clones appear in the TCRdb table, and some are missing; sequencing was by immunoSEQ multiplex PCR. The data hold about 380,000 clones, with 70% to 90% observed a single time. The sequenced material came from PBMCs or T cells enriched from blood (not recorded which). These receptors were collected from a man aged 25 to 40 who had recovered from COVID-19. The CDR3 runs from the conserved cysteine through the conserved F or W. Fields, in order: J gene, D gene, clone size, V gene, CDR3 DNA, CDR3 protein. The D gene is left open where the match is weak. The size of a clone is reported for some rows only, either as once, few or many, or as a class for expanded clones.

>TRBJ1-5|.|.|TRBV7-3
TGTGCCAGCAGCTTAAGCGGGGGGAGCAATCAGCCCCAGCATTTT
CASSLSGGSNQPQHF
>TRBJ2-1|TRBD2|once|TRBV7-9
TGTGCCAGCAGCCTGGGACTTGGGCGGGGGGACAATGAGCAGTTCTTC
CASSLGLGRGDNEQFF
>TRBJ2-1|TRBD2|.|TRBV5-1
TGCGCCAGCATTCAGGCAGCGGGGGGTATTTACAATGAGCAGTTCTTC
CASIQAAGGIYNEQFF
>TRBJ2-5|.|.|TRBV27
TGTGCCAGCAGTTTTGCCCTAAACCAAGAGACCCAGTACTTC
CASSFALNQETQYF
>TRBJ1-1|.|.|TRBV29-1
TGCAGCGGTTATTTTAGGGGGACTGAAGCTTTCTTT
CSGYFRGTEAFF
>TRBJ2-7|TRBD1|.|TRBV5-6
TGTGCCAGCACCTTTTTCGGACAGGGGTACGAGCAGTACTTC
CASTFFGQGYEQYF
>TRBJ1-2|.|.|TRBV19
TGTGCCAGTAGTAAACAGAACCCTCGGGGCTACACCTTC
CASSKQNPRGYTF
>TRBJ2-2|TRBD1|.|TRBV5-1
TGCGCCAGCAGCGCTGGACAGGCGAACACCGGGGAGCTGTTTTTT
CASSAGQANTGELFF
>TRBJ1-1|TRBD1|.|TRBV9
TGTGCCAGCAGCGGGACAGGGGGGCACCACATGAACACTGAAGCTTTCTTT
CASSGTGGHHMNTEAFF
>TRBJ2-5|.|.|TRBV3-1/TRBV3-2
TGTGCCAGCAGCCGGGTCAGCGAAGAGACCCAGTACTTC
CASSRVSEETQYF
>TRBJ2-2|TRBD2|.|TRBV19
TGTGCCAGTAGTAGGCTAGCGGGGGATAAAACCGGGGAGCTGTTTTTT
CASSRLAGDKTGELFF
>TRBJ1-6|.|few|TRBV4-3
TGCGCCAGCAGCCTTTCACCGAAGCGAGTCGACGATAATTCACCCCTCCACTTT
CASSLSPKRVDDNSPLHF
>TRBJ2-3|.|.|TRBV30
TGTGCCTGGAGTTCCCGATTACGGTCTAGCACAGATACGCAGTATTTT
CAWSSRLRSSTDTQYF
>TRBJ1-2|TRBD1|.|TRBV10-3
TGTGCCATCAGTGAGTCGCCCGACAGGGGGAATGGCTACACCTTC
CAISESPDRGNGYTF
>TRBJ2-1|TRBD1|.|TRBV5-1
TGCGCCAGCAGCTTGTACCTCGGGCAGGGGGCCCGCAATGAGCAGTTCTTC
CASSLYLGQGARNEQFF
>TRBJ2-5|.|few|TRBV23-1
TGCGCCAGCTCCTGGGGGGGCAGGGAGGGCCGTGAGACCCAGTACTTC
CASSWGGREGRETQYF
>TRBJ2-5|.|.|TRBV27
TGTGCCAGCAGTTTTAGAAGGACAGCCGGGGAGACCCAGTACTTC
CASSFRRTAGETQYF
>TRBJ1-2|.|.|TRBV19
TGTGCCAGTAGTATGGGCGCAGACTATGGCTACACCTTC
CASSMGADYGYTF
>TRBJ2-2|.|.|TRBV7-9
TGTGCCAGCAGTCCAGGGTCCCTGGACACCGGGGAGCTGTTTTTT
CASSPGSLDTGELFF
>TRBJ1-2|TRBD1|.|TRBV27
TGTGCCAGCAGTCCTGCAGGGGGCGAGGGTGGCTACACCTTC
CASSPAGGEGGYTF
>TRBJ2-7|.|.|TRBV12-3/TRBV12-4
TGTGCCAGCAGTGTGAGCTCCTACGAGCAGTACTTC
CASSVSSYEQYF
>TRBJ2-1|TRBD2|.|TRBV5-4
TGTGCCAGCAGCTTGGGGTGGCAGCGGGGGGCCAATGAGCAGTTCTTC
CASSLGWQRGANEQFF
>TRBJ1-2|TRBD1|.|TRBV7-8
TGTGCCAGCAGCGTCCGGGACAGTCTGGGCTACACCTTC
CASSVRDSLGYTF
>TRBJ1-5|.|.|TRBV12-3/TRBV12-4
TGTGCCAGCAGTTTAGTTTCGAATCAGCCCCAGCATTTT
CASSLVSNQPQHF